The 25 T cell receptor beta chains in this list originate from one sample, sequenced in a study of T cell responses to AZD1222 COVID-19 vaccine. Here immunoSEQ multiplex PCR was the method, and the copy in TCRdb shows in-frame clones only, minus some. Counted here are about 110,000 clones, 88% occurring once; the ten biggest clones make up over 10%. Sequenced material: peripheral blood, taken on day 0 of MenACWY control vaccination. The receptors were gathered from an adult in good health.

The rearrangement joins TRBV19 to TRBJ1-4; D remains unclear. The CDR3 loop spans 13 amino acids. Between the trimmed V and J ends, which lost 3 bases and 4 bases, there was a span of 6 bases. The germline gives CDR1 LNHDA, CDR2 SQIVND (reference sequence). This CDR3 reads CASSINGNEKLFF. The CDR3 nucleotides are TGTGCCAGTAGTATTAACGGTAATGAAAAACTGTTTTTT.

The chain is built from TRBV6-5 and TRBJ2-3, with D perhaps TRBD1 (7 bases). Trimming pared 7 bases from V and 2 bases from J, leaving 10 bases between. Germline-derived CDR1 and CDR2 are MNHEY and SVGAGI. This CDR3 is built from 13 residues. CDR3 in DNA: TGTGCCAGCACAGGGGGGATCACAGATACGCAGTATTTT. Amino acids: CASTGGITDTQYF.

The CDR3 nucleotides read TGTGCCAGCAGCGGGACAGGTACACGTGGTGAAAAACTGTTTTTT. This translates into CASSGTGTRGEKLFF. V and J are TRBV9 and TRBJ1-4; 7 bases map to TRBD1. Germline CDR1 SGDLS, CDR2 YYNGEE. V gave up 3 bases and J gave up 7 bases; unmatched junction bases: 9. The CDR3 is 15 amino acids.

This CDR3 reads CASKPSNYGYTF. In DNA, the CDR3 is TGTGCCAGCAAGCCTTCCAATTATGGCTACACCTTC. The rearrangement links TRBV2 to TRBJ1-2, with D unclear. V lost 7 bases to trimming and J lost 5 bases, with 11 bases between them. From germline, CDR1 is SNHLY and CDR2 FYNNEI. This CDR3 region has 12 residues.

This chain joins TRBV19 and TRBJ2-5; TRBD1 or TRBD2 may be the D gene (7 bases each). Trimming cost V 7 bases and J 1 base, with 16 bases left between them. CDR3 size: 15 residues. Germline-derived CDR1 and CDR2 are LNHDA and SQIVND (reference sequence). CDR3 amino acids: CASTRGGLPQETQYF. CDR3 in DNA: TGTGCCAGTACCAGGGGGGGCCTCCCCCAAGAGACCCAGTACTTC.

The chain combines TRBV10-3 with TRBJ2-7, with D perhaps matching TRBD1 or TRBD2 (5 bases each). Trimming took 4 bases from V and 2 from J, leaving 9 bases between them. The germline gives CDR1 ENHRY, CDR2 SYGVKD. The CDR3 extends over 13 amino acids. The CDR3 is CAISGGTTYEQYF. The CDR3 DNA reads as TGTGCCATCAGTGGGGGGACGACCTACGAGCAGTACTTC.

The J gene is TRBJ1-1, the V gene TRBV18, with D unresolved. Germline CDR1 and CDR2: KGHSH and LQKENI. This CDR3 region has 14 residues. V was clipped by 2 bases and J by 0 bases, with 7 bases between them. The CDR3 sequence: CASSPIGMNTEAFF. DNA of the CDR3: TGTGCCAGCTCACCAATAGGGATGAACACTGAAGCTTTCTTT. The entire variable domain, with the rest obtained from reference TRBV18 and TRBJ1-1, is as follows: NAGVMQNPRHLVRRRGQEARLRCSPMKGHSHVYWYRQLPEEGLKFMVYLQKENIIDESGMPKERFSAEFPKEGPSILRIQQVVRGDSAAYFCASSPIGMNTEAFFGQGTRLTVV.

This chain links TRBV28 with TRBJ1-2, with a tentative D call TRBD1 (5 bases). Per the germline V gene, CDR1 is MDHEN and CDR2 is SYDVKM. The V end was cut by 6 bases, the J end by 5 bases, with 22 bases between. This CDR3 spans 16 amino acids. For the CDR3, the DNA is TGTGCCAGCAGCCGCGTAGGGGTCCCGATCGATTATGGCTACACCTTC. Translation: CASSRVGVPIDYGYTF.

The rearrangement uses TRBV7-2 and TRBJ2-7; tentatively, D is TRBD2 (5 bases). Germline CDR1 and CDR2: SGHTA and FQGNSA. The CDR3 is 13 amino acids. The V gene lost 5 bases and the J gene lost 5 bases, with 13 bases spanning the gap. CDR3 bases: TGTGCCAGCAGCGTAGAGAGGGCTAACGAGCAGTACTTC. Residues: CASSVERANEQYF.

The chain employs TRBV19 and TRBJ1-2, with 9 bases lining up with TRBD1. The CDR3 runs to 15 residues. J was trimmed by 2 bases and V by 3 bases; bases with no gene match: 4. Germline V lookup: CDR1 LNHDA, CDR2 SQIVND (reference sequence). This CDR3 reads CASSMGQGKNYGYTF. CDR3 bases: TGTGCCAGTAGTATGGGACAGGGTAAAAACTATGGCTACACCTTC. Looking up the rest from reference TRBV19 and TRBJ1-2 gives the full variable domain: DGGITQSPKYLFRKEGQNVTLSCEQNLNHDAMYWYRQDPGQGLRLIYYSQIVNDFQKGDIAEGYSVSREKKESFPLTVTSAQKNPTAFYLCASSMGQGKNYGYTFGSGTRLTVV.

This rearrangement joins TRBV2 to TRBJ1-1, with 8 bases that match TRBD1. This CDR3 region has 13 residues. Germline loops: CDR1 SNHLY, CDR2 FYNNEI. After removal of 6 bases from V and 5 bases from J, the junction contained 5 bases not matched to a gene. The DNA for the CDR3 is TGTGCCAGCAGAGGGCAGGGGGCAACTGAAGCTTTCTTT. Protein sequence: CASRGQGATEAFF.

The chain recombines TRBV9 with TRBJ2-4, with 10 bases that match TRBD1. Germline CDR1 reads SGDLS; CDR2 reads YYNGEE. The V and J ends lost 4 bases and 5 bases, in that order; junction bases with no gene match: 9. This CDR3 has 16 residues. CDR3 loop: CASSPRSGQGENIQYF. CDR3 coding DNA: TGTGCCAGCAGCCCCCGGAGCGGACAGGGGGAAAACATTCAGTACTTC.

This chain's CDR3 is CASSTGTVGQPQHF. In DNA form, the CDR3 reads TGCGCCAGCAGCACGGGGACAGTCGGACAGCCCCAGCATTTT. This chain uses TRBV5-1 with TRBJ1-5; 7 bases agree with TRBD1. The CDR3 loop spans 14 amino acids. Germline trimming cut 4 bases from V and 7 bases from J; bases unmatched to any gene: 8. Looked up from germline, CDR1 is SGHRS and CDR2 is YFSETQ.

V is TRBV6-2 or TRBV6-3 and J is TRBJ2-7; TRBD1 is a possible D gene (5 bases). Germline CDR1 and CDR2: MNHEY and SVGEGT. Trimming left V 6 bases short and J 0 bases short, with 9 bases between. CDR3 length: 13 amino acids. The CDR3 region has the DNA TGTGCCAGCAGCTCCCAGGGCTCCTACGAGCAGTACTTC. It is translated as CASSSQGSYEQYF.

The DNA of the CDR3 is TGTGCCAGCAGCCTACAGAATTCACCCCTCCACTTT. Translating it yields CASSLQNSPLHF. This chain links TRBV6-6 with TRBJ1-6, with no clear D. V dropped 6 bases and J dropped 7 bases, with 7 bases sitting between them. The CDR3 totals 12 residues. Germline V gene sequence: CDR1 MNHNY, CDR2 SVGAGI (reference sequence).

The chain is built from TRBV5-1 and TRBJ2-7; TRBD2 matches at 7 bases. Trimming took 0 bases from V and 7 from J; bases not matched to a gene: 10. The CDR3 loop spans 15 amino acids. The germline V gene encodes CDR1 SGHRS and CDR2 YFSETQ. CDR3 region: CASSLEQPTAGEQYF. The CDR3 nucleotides are TGCGCCAGCAGCTTGGAACAGCCTACAGCGGGGGAGCAGTACTTC.

The J gene is TRBJ2-7, the V gene TRBV7-8, with no clear D. V gave up 5 bases and J gave up 6 bases, with 17 bases separating them. The CDR3 loop spans 14 amino acids. The germline gives CDR1 SGHVS, CDR2 FQNEAQ. For the CDR3, the DNA is TGTGCCAGCAGCACAAAGGTCATAGTGGTCGAGCAGTACTTC. Protein sequence: CASSTKVIVVEQYF.

The chain recombines TRBV7-3 with TRBJ2-3; possible D gene TRBD1, 6 bases. This CDR3 contains 16 residues. Germline V lookup: CDR1 SGHTA, CDR2 FQGTGA. Between the trimmed V and J ends, which lost 1 base and 5 bases, there was a span of 16 bases. The chain's CDR3 is CASSLRVGLGGDTQYF. CDR3 DNA: TGTGCCAGCAGCTTAAGGGTCGGGTTAGGGGGAGATACGCAGTATTTT.

The CDR3 protein is CASSFRGAPGNTIYF. The DNA of the CDR3 is TGTGCCAGCAGTTTCAGGGGGGCGCCTGGAAACACCATATATTTT. The chain has TRBV28 and TRBJ1-3, with 7 bases aligning to TRBD1. Germline CDR1 MDHEN, CDR2 SYDVKM. Trimming at V came to 3 bases and at J to 2 bases, leaving 4 bases not matched to a gene. This CDR3 spans 15 amino acids.

The V call is TRBV28, the J call TRBJ2-5; TRBD2 agrees at 12 bases. Trimming removed 3 bases from V and 1 base from J; junction bases left unmatched: 9. Germline V gene lookup returns CDR1 MDHEN and CDR2 SYDVKM. The CDR3 runs to 18 residues. The CDR3 sequence is CASSFSLAGGFSQETQYF. CDR3 DNA: TGTGCCAGCAGTTTTTCACTAGCGGGGGGATTTTCCCAAGAGACCCAGTACTTC.

This sequence joins TRBV4-3 and TRBJ2-7, with a possible D match to TRBD2 (7 bases). The length of the CDR3 is 16 residues. Between the trimmed V and J ends, which lost 0 bases and 4 bases, there was a span of 16 bases. CDR1 is LGHNA and CDR2 is YSLEER in the germline V gene. Here the CDR3 reads CASSQDVGGAMYEQYF. In DNA form, the CDR3 reads TGCGCCAGCAGCCAAGATGTTGGGGGGGCCATGTACGAGCAGTACTTC.

The rearrangement links TRBV7-2 to TRBJ2-7, with 9 bases aligning to TRBD1. The germline CDR1 and CDR2 sequences are SGHTA and FQGNSA. The trim removed 4 bases at V and 6 bases at J, leaving 4 bases unmatched. The CDR3 contains 13 residues. The CDR3 region is CASSWGQGAEQYF. For the CDR3, the DNA is TGTGCCAGCAGCTGGGGACAGGGAGCCGAGCAGTACTTC.

The DNA for the CDR3 is TGTGCCAGCAGCTTAGGGGCAGGGGTGAACACCGGGGAGCTGTTTTTT. Translation: CASSLGAGVNTGELFF. The chain employs TRBV7-6 and TRBJ2-2; TRBD1 is a possible D gene (6 bases). This CDR3 spans 16 amino acids. V lost 1 base to trimming and J lost 1 base, with 10 bases between them. Germline V lookup: CDR1 SGHVS, CDR2 FNYEAQ.

The V gene is TRBV25-1, the J gene TRBJ2-7; D is unclear. Germline-derived CDR1 and CDR2 are MGHDK and SYGVNS. Trimming removed 6 bases at V and 3 bases at J, with 9 bases between. CDR3 size: 12 residues. The CDR3 is CASRLLSYEQYF. CDR3 DNA: TGTGCCAGCAGGCTCCTTAGCTACGAGCAGTACTTC.

As to this clone: The same CDR3 arises from other DNA sequences in this sample as well. V is TRBV9 and J is TRBJ1-1; no firm D call. V lost 1 base and J lost 4, with 8 bases in between. Per germline, CDR1 SGDLS and CDR2 YYNGEE. The CDR3 length is 13 residues. CDR3 bases: TGTGCCAGCAGCGTAACGGGTTCCACTGAAGCTTTCTTT. The encoded protein is CASSVTGSTEAFF.